This T cell receptor (beta chain) is drawn from a study of graft-versus-host responses after intestinal transplantation. Study-wide background: All recipients were transplanted with multivisceral, liver-intestinal, or isolated intestinal grafts. Every recipient had anti-thymocyte globulin induction and around 3 years of tacrolimus plus steroids.

Comments on this clone: Its antigen is not known.

The CDR3 contains 13 residues. The germline V and J ends were trimmed by 0 bases and 4 bases, with 4 bases remaining between them. Germline lookup yields CDR1 LNHDA and CDR2 SQIVND (reference sequence). Repertoires were generated with immunoSEQ multiplex PCR, while TCRdb's copy carries only in-frame clones and drops some. The data contain 9,900 or so clones, almost 95% of them singletons. Notes on the study in general: Early post-transplant falls in HvG clones accompanied the peak levels of circulating GvH clones. Recipient bone marrow held GvH clones, some seen earlier in ileum or blood.

The specimen was PBMCs, collected roughly 45 days after intestinal transplantation. The genes are TRBV19 and TRBJ2-1; D remains unclear. The sequence was obtained from a human patient who received an intestinal transplant, so some T cells may come from the graft donor. CDR3 nucleotide sequence: TGTGCCAGTAGTATAGACCCTTACAATGAGCAGTTCTTC. Its protein product is CASSIDPYNEQFF.